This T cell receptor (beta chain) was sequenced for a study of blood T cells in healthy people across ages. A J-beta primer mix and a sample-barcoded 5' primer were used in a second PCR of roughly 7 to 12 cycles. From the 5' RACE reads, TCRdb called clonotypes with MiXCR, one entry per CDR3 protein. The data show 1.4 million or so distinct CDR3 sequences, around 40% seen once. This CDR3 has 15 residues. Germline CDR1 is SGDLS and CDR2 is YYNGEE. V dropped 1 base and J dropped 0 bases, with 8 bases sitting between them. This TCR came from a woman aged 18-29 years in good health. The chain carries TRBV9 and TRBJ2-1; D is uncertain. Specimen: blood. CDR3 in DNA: TGTGCCAGCAGCGTATCAGAAGGCTCCTACAATGAGCAGTTCTTC. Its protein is CASSVSEGSYNEQFF.